The present T cell receptor beta chain was sequenced within a study of T cell responses to AZD1222 COVID-19 vaccine. Study outcomes and limitations: Unmutated variant regions are reportedly targeted by nearly half of spike-specific TCRs. Most donors were white British and more were female, and clonal diversity was possibly underestimated. Spike-specific TCR repertoires showed rising breadth and depth after two AZD1222 doses.

Data came from immunoSEQ multiplex PCR; TCRdb stores just in-frame clones and leaves some out. The sample yields 75,000 to 85,000 clones, about 83% seen once. As for this clone: The antigen is undetermined.

The sequencing here drew on peripheral blood, taken 28 days after the second AZD1222 dose. The sequence was obtained from an adult who received the AZD1222 COVID-19 vaccine.

The CDR3 nucleotides are TGCAGTGCCTACACGGGGGAGACCCAGTACTTC. Residues: CSAYTGETQYF. The V and J genes are TRBV20-1 and TRBJ2-5; a weak D match, TRBD2 (5 bases). V was shortened by 6 bases and J by 5 bases, with 10 bases between the two germline ends. From germline, CDR1 is DFQATT and CDR2 SNEGSKA (reference sequence). This CDR3 is built from 11 residues.